This entry describes one T cell receptor (beta chain). Germline assignment: CDR1 DFQATT and CDR2 SNEGSKA (reference sequence). The CDR3 length is 12 residues. V lost 6 bases to trimming and J lost 8 bases, with 14 bases between them. This specimen comes from a study of blood T cells in healthy people across ages. A second roughly 6 to 12 cycle PCR used barcoded and J-beta primers. Researchers report that a template-switch adaptor with 12 random nucleotides tagged each cDNA molecule. Each of the samples gave a minimum of 2.5 million paired-end reads that contained CDR3. MiXCR was run by TCRdb on the 5' RACE reads, yielding one entry per CDR3 protein. Among about 780,000 distinct CDR3 sequences listed, more than 35% were seen once.

The chain recombines TRBV20-1 with TRBJ2-1; a weak D match, TRBD1 (5 bases). Input material: blood. The TCR was taken from a man older than 75 in good health. The CDR3 DNA reads TGCAGTGCCCCCAAAGGGGTTGATGAGCAGTTCTTC. Protein product: CSAPKGVDEQFF.